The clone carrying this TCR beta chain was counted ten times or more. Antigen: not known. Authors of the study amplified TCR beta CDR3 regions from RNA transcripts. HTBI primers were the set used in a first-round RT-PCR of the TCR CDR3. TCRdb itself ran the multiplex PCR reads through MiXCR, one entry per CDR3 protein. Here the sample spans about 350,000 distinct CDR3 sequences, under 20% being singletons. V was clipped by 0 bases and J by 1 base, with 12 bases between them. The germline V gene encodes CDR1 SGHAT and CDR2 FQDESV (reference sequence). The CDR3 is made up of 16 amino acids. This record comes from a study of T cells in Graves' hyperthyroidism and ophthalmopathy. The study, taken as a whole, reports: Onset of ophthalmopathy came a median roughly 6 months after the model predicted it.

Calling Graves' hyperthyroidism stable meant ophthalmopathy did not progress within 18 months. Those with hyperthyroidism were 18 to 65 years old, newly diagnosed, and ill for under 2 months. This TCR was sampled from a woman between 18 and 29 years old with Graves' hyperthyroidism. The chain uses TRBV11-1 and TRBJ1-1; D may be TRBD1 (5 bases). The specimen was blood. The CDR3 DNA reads TGTGCCAGCAGCTTAGCGCATCCGGGGCCGAACACTGAAGCTTTCTTT. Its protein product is CASSLAHPGPNTEAFF.